The entry below gives a single T cell receptor (beta chain) sequence along with its context. The data originate from a study of blood T cells in healthy people across ages. The CDR3 length is 15 residues. Germline V CDR1 and CDR2: SEHNR, FQNEAQ (reference sequence). Trimming cost V 2 bases and J 0 bases, with 9 bases left between them. A J-beta primer mix and a sample-barcoded 5' primer were used in a second PCR of about 6 to 12 cycles. TCRdb itself ran the 5' RACE reads through MiXCR, one entry per CDR3 protein. The sample carries 1.4 million or so distinct CDR3 sequences, 42% recorded once. The sequencing input was blood. This receptor was identified in a woman aged 18 to 35 in good health. The chain links TRBV7-9 to TRBJ2-3; D remains ambiguous. The CDR3, as DNA: TGTGCCAGCAGCTTACCTAGACTCAGCACAGATACGCAGTATTTT. Amino acid sequence: CASSLPRLSTDTQYF.